This TCR beta chain was recovered during a study of T-cell memory formation after mild COVID-19. TCRdb redid the calling of the 5' RACE reads with MiXCR, one entry per CDR3 protein. Here the sample spans around 35,000 distinct CDR3 sequences, 7.5% to 8% being singletons. The CDR3 runs to 13 residues. CDR1 is SGHDN, CDR2 FVKESK, per germline. The germline V and J ends were trimmed by 3 bases and 1 base, with 1 base remaining between them. This receptor was obtained from a man younger than 35 who had mild COVID-19 (a few samples of this study predate the infection). Cell type and time point are not known. This chain links TRBV14 with TRBJ2-6; D gene uncertain. Specimen: PBMCs or a T cell subset sorted from them (not recorded which). This CDR3 is CASSHSGANVLTF. In nucleotides, the CDR3 is TGTGCCAGCAGCCATTCTGGGGCCAACGTCCTGACTTTC.